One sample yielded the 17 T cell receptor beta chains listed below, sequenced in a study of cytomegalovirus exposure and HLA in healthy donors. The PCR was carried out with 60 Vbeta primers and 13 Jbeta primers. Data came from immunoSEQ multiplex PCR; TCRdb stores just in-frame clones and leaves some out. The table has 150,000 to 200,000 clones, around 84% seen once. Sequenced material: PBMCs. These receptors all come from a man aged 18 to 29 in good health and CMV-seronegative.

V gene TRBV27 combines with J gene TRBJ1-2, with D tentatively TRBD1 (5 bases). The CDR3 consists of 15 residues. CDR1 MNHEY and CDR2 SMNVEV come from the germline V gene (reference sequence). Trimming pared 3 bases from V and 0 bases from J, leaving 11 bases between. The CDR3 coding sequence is TGTGCCAGCAGTTTGGGGCAGGCCTCTAACTATGGCTACACCTTC. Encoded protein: CASSLGQASNYGYTF.

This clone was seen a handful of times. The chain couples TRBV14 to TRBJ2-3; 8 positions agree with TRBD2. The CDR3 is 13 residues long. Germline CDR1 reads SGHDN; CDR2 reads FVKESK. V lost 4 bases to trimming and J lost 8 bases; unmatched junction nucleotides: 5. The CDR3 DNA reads TGTGCCAGCAGCCCGAGCGGGGGAGGTACGCAGTATTTT. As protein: CASSPSGGGTQYF.

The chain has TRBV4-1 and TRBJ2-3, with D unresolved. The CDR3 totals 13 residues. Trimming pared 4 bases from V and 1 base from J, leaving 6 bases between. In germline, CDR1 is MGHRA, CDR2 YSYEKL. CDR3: CASSRQGTDTQYF. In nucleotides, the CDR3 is TGCGCCAGCAGCCGACAAGGCACAGATACGCAGTATTTT.

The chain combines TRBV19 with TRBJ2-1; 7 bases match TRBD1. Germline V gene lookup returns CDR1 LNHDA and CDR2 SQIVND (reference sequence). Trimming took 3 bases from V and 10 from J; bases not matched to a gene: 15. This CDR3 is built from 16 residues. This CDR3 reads CASSIRDSILLREQFF. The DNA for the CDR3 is TGTGCCAGTAGTATTCGGGACAGCATCCTACTAAGGGAGCAGTTCTTC. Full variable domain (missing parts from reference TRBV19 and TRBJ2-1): DGGITQSPKYLFRKEGQNVTLSCEQNLNHDAMYWYRQDPGQGLRLIYYSQIVNDFQKGDIAEGYSVSREKKESFPLTVTSAQKNPTAFYLCASSIRDSILLREQFFGPGTRLTVL.

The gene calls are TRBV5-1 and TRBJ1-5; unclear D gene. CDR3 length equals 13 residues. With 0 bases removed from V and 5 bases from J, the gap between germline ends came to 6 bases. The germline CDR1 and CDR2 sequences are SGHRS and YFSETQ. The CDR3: CASSLGVDQPQHF. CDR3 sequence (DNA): TGCGCCAGCAGCTTGGGTGTCGATCAGCCCCAGCATTTT. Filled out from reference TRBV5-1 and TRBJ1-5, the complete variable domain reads KAGVTQTPRYLIKTRGQQVTLSCSPISGHRSVSWYQQTPGQGLQFLFEYFSETQRNKGNFPGRFSGRQFSNSRSEMNVSTLELGDSALYLCASSLGVDQPQHFGDGTRLSIL.

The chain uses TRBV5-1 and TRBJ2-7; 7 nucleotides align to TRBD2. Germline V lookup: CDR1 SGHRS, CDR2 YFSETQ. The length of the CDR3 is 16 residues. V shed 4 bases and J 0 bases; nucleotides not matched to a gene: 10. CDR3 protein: CASSPDLAASSYEQYF. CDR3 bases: TGCGCCAGCAGCCCGGATCTAGCGGCCAGCTCCTACGAGCAGTACTTC.

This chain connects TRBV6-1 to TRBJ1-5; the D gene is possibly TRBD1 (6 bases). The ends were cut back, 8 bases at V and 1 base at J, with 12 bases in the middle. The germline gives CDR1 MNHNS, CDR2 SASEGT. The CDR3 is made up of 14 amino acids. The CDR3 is CASGQGNSNQPQHF. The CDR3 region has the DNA TGTGCCAGCGGCCAGGGGAACAGCAATCAGCCCCAGCATTTT.

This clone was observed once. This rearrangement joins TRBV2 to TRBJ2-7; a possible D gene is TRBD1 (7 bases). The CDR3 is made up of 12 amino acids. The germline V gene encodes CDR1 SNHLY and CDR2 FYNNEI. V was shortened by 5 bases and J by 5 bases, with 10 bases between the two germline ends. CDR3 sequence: CASSSRGDEQYF. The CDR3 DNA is TGTGCCAGCAGTAGCAGGGGGGACGAGCAGTACTTC.

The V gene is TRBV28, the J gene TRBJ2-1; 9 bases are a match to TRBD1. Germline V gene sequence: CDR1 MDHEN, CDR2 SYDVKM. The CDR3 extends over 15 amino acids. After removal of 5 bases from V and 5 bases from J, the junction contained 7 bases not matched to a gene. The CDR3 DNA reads TGTGCCAGCAGTCCAGGGGACAGGGAACACAATGAGCAGTTCTTC. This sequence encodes CASSPGDREHNEQFF.

CDR3 nucleotides: TGTGCCAGTAGTATAGCCCTCCGCTACGAGCAGTACTTC. Protein product: CASSIALRYEQYF. The chain recombines TRBV19 with TRBJ2-7; D call uncertain. Germline assignment: CDR1 LNHDA and CDR2 SQIVND (reference sequence). Trimming shortened V by 1 base and J by 3 bases, and 7 bases separated the two germline ends. The CDR3 consists of 13 residues. Looking up the rest from reference TRBV19 and TRBJ2-7 gives the full variable domain: DGGITQSPKYLFRKEGQNVTLSCEQNLNHDAMYWYRQDPGQGLRLIYYSQIVNDFQKGDIAEGYSVSREKKESFPLTVTSAQKNPTAFYLCASSIALRYEQYFGPGTRLTVT.

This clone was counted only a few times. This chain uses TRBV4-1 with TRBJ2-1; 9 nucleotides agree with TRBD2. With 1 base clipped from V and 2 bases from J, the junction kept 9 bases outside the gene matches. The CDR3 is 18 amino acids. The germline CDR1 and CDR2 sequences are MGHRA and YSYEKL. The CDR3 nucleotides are TGCGCCAGCAGCCAAGCCCCCCGGGCTAGCGGGGCCTACAATGAGCAGTTCTTC. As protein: CASSQAPRASGAYNEQFF.

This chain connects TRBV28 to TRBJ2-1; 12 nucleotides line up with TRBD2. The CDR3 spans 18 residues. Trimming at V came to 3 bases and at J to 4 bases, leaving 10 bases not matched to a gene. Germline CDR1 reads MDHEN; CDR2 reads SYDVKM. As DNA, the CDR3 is TGTGCCAGCAGTTTCAGGGTGAGAACTAGCGGGAGGTACAATGAGCAGTTCTTC. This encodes CASSFRVRTSGRYNEQFF.

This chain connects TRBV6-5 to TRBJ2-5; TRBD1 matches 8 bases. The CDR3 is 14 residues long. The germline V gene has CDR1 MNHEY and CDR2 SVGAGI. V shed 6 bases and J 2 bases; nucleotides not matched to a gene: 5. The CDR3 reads CASRYHRGQETQYF. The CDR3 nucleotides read TGTGCCAGCAGGTACCACAGGGGGCAAGAGACCCAGTACTTC.

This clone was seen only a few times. CDR3 residues: CASSHRTGRTPDTQYF. The CDR3 nucleotides are TGCGCCAGCAGCCATAGGACAGGGCGAACCCCAGATACGCAGTATTTT. The chain combines TRBV4-1 with TRBJ2-3; 8 positions agree with TRBD1. Unmatched junction bases numbered 9, after V lost 3 bases and J lost 4 bases. This CDR3 has 16 amino acids. The germline V gene encodes CDR1 MGHRA and CDR2 YSYEKL.

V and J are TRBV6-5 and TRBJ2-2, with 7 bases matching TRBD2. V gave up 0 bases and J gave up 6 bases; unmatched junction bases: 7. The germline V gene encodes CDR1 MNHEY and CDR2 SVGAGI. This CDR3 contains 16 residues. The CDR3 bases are TGTGCCAGCAGTTACTCATTCGCGGGAGTACCCGGGGAGCTGTTTTTT. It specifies CASSYSFAGVPGELFF.

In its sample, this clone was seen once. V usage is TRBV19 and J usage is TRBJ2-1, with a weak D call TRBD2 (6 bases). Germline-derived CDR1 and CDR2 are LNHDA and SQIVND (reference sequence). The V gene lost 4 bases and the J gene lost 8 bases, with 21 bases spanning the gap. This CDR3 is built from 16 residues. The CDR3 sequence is CASSTILARRNDEQFF. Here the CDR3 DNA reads TGTGCCAGTAGTACTATTCTAGCGAGACGGAATGATGAGCAGTTCTTC.

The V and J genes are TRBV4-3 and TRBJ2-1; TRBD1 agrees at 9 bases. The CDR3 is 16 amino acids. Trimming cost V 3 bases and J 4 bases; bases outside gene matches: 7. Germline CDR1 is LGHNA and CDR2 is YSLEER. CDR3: CASSHPGTGQYNEQFF. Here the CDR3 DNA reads TGCGCCAGCAGCCACCCCGGGACAGGGCAATACAATGAGCAGTTCTTC.